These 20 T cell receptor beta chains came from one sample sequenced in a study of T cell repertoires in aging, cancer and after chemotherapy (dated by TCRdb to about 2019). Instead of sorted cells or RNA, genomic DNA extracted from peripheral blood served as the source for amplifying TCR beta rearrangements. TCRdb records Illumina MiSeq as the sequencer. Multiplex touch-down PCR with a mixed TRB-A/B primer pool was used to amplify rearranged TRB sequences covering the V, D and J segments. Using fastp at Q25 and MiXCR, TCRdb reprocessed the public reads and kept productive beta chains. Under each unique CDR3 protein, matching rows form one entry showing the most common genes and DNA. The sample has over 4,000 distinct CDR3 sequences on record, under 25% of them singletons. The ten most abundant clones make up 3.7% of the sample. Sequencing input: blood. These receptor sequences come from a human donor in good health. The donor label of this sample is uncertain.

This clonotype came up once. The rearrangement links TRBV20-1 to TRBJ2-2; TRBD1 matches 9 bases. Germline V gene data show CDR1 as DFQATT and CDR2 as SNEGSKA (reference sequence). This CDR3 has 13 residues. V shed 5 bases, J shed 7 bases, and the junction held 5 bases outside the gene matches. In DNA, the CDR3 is TGCAGTGCTTGGACAGGGGCTAACGGGGAGCTGTTTTTT. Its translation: CSAWTGANGELFF.

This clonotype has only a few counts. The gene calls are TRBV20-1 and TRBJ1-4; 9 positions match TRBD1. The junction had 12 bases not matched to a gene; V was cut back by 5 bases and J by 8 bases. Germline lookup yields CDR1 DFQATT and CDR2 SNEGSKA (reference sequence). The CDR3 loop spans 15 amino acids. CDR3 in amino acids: CSAEPPGQGGEKLFF. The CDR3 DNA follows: TGCAGTGCTGAGCCCCCGGGACAGGGCGGGGAAAAACTGTTTTTT.

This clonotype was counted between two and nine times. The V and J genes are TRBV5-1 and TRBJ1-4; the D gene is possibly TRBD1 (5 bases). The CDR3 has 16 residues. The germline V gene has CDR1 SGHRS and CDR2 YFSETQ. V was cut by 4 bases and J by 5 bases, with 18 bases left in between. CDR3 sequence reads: CASSLGTERRNEKLFF. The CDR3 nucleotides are TGCGCCAGCAGCCTTGGGACCGAGCGAAGGAATGAAAAACTGTTTTTT.

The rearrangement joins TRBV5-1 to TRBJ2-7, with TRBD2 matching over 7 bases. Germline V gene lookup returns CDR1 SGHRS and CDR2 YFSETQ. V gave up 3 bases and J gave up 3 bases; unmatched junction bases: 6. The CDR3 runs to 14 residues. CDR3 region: CASSWEGQDYEQYF. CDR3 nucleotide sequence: TGCGCCAGCAGCTGGGAGGGTCAGGACTACGAGCAGTACTTC.

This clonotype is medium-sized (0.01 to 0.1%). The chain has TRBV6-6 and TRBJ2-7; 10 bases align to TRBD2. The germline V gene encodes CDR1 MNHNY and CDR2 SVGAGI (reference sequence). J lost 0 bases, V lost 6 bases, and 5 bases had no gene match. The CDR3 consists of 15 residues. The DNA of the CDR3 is TGTGCCAGCAGAGGGACTAGCGCAAGCTCCTACGAGCAGTACTTC. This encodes CASRGTSASSYEQYF.

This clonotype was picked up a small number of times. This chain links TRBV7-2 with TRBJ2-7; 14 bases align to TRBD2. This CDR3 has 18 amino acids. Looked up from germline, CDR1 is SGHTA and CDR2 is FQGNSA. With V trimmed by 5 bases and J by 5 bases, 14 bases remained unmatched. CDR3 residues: CASSRTGTSGSGLDEQYF. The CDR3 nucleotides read TGTGCCAGCAGCCGGACCGGGACTAGCGGGAGCGGGTTGGACGAGCAGTACTTC.

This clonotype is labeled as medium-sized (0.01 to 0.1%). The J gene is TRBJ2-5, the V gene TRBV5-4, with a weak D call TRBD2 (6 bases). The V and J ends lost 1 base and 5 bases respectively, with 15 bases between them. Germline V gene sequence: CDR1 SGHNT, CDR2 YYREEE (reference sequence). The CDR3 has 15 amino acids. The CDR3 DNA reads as TGTGCCAGCAGCTTGTGGATAACTGGGAGGGAGACCCAGTACTTC. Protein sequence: CASSLWITGRETQYF.

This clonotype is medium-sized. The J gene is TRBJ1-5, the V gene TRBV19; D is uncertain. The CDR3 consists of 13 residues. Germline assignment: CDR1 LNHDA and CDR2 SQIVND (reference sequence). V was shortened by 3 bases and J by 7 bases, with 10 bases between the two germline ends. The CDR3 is CASSISPYQPQHF. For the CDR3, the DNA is TGTGCCAGTAGTATTTCTCCTTACCAGCCCCAGCATTTT.

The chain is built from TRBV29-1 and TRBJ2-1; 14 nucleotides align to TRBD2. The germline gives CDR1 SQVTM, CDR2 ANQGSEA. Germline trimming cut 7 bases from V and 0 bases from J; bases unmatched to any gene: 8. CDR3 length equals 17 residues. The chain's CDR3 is CSAPWGTSGSSYNEQFF. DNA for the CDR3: TGCAGCGCCCCCTGGGGGACTAGCGGGAGCTCCTACAATGAGCAGTTCTTC.

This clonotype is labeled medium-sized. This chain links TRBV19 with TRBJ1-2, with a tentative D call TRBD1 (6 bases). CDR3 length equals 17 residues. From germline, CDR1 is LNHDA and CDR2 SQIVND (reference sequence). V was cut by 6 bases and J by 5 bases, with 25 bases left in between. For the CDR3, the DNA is TGTGCCAGTAGCTCGGGGGGGGCCTCTATGGGGAAGTATGGCTACACCTTC. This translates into CASSSGGASMGKYGYTF.

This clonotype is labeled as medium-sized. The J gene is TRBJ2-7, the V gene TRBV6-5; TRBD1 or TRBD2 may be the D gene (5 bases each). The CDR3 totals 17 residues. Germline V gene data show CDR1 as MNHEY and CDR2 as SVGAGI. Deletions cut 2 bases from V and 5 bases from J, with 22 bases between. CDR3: CASSYASGTGTTHEQYF. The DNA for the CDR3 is TGTGCCAGCAGTTACGCTTCAGGGACGGGGACCACCCACGAGCAGTACTTC.

DNA of the CDR3: TGTGCCAGTAGTGATGGGTCCCCGCCCTACAGAGCTTTCTTT. It is translated as CASSDGSPPYRAFF. The rearrangement uses TRBV19 and TRBJ1-1; unclear D gene. The CDR3 loop spans 14 amino acids. The V gene lost 5 bases and the J gene lost 10 bases, with 20 bases spanning the gap. The V gene's germline CDR1 is LNHDA and CDR2 SQIVND (reference sequence).

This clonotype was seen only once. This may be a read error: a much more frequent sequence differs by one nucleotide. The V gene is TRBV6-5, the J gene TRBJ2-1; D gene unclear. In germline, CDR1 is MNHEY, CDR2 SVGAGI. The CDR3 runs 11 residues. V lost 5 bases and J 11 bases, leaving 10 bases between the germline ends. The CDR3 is CASSKNFKQFF. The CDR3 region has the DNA TGTGCCAGCAGTAAAAACTTTAAGCAGTTCTTC.

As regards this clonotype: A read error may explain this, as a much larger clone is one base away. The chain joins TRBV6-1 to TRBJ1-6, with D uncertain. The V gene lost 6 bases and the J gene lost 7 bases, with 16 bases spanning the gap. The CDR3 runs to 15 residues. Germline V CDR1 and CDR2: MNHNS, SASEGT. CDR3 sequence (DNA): TGTGCCAGCAGATCATCTGGGCGTCCCAATTCACCCCTCCACTTT. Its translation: CASRSSGRPNSPLHF.

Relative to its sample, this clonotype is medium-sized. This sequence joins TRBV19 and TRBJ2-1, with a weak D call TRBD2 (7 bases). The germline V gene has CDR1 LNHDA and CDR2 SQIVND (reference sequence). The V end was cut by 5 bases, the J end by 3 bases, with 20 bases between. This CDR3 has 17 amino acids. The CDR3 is CASSPLRGHGGYNEQFF. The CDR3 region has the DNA TGTGCCAGTAGTCCACTGCGGGGGCACGGCGGCTACAATGAGCAGTTCTTC. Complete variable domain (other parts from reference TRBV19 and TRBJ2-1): DGGITQSPKYLFRKEGQNVTLSCEQNLNHDAMYWYRQDPGQGLRLIYYSQIVNDFQKGDIAEGYSVSREKKESFPLTVTSAQKNPTAFYLCASSPLRGHGGYNEQFFGPGTRLTVL.

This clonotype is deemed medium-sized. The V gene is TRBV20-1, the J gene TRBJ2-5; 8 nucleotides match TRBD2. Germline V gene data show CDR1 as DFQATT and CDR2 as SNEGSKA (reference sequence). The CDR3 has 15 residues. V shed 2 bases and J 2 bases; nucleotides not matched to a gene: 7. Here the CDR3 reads CSARFFGTRQETQYF. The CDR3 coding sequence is TGCAGTGCTAGATTCTTTGGGACTAGACAAGAGACCCAGTACTTC.

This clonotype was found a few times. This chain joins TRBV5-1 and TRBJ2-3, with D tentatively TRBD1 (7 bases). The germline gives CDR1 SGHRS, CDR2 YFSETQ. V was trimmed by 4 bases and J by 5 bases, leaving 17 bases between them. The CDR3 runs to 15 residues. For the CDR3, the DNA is TGCGCCAGCAGCGCGGAGGGACAGAGAAAAGATACGCAGTATTTT. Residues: CASSAEGQRKDTQYF.

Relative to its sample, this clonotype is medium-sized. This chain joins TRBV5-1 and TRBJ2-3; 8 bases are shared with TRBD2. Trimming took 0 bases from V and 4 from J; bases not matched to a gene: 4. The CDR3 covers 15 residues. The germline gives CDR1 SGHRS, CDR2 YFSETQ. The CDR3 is CASSLGTSYPDTQYF. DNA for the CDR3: TGCGCCAGCAGCTTGGGGACTAGCTATCCAGATACGCAGTATTTT.

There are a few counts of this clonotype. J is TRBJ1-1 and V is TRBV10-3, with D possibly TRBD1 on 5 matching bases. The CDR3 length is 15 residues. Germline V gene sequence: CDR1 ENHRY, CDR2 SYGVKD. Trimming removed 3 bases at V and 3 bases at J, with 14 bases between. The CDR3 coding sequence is TGTGCCATCAGTGAAGGGGCGGGTGGTGACACTGAAGCTTTCTTT. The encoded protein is CAISEGAGGDTEAFF.

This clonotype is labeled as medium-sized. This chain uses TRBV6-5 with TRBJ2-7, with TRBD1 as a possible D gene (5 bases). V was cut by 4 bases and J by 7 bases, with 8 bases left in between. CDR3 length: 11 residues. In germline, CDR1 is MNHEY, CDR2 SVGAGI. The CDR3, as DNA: TGTGCCAGCAGTTCCAGGGCTGAGCAGTACTTC. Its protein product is CASSSRAEQYF.